The T cell receptor beta chain under discussion was sequenced for a study of blood T cell repertoires in COVID-19. Study-wide background: T cells, B-cell-depleted T cells, or PBMCs supplied cDNA or gDNA.

V lost 4 bases and J lost 1, with 8 bases in between. The CDR3 length is 14 residues. Germline V lookup: CDR1 SNHLY, CDR2 FYNNEI. Sequencing was performed with immunoSEQ multiplex PCR; in TCRdb, only in-frame clones are kept and a portion is missing. The data hold under 250,000 clones, with approximately 86% observed a single time. This sequence originates from a woman in her sixties or seventies who had recovered from COVID-19. The chain couples TRBV2 to TRBJ1-5, with D possibly matching TRBD1 (6 bases). Source material: peripheral blood. The CDR3 DNA sequence: TGTGCCAGCAGTGTAGGGGGAAGCAATCAGCCCCAGCATTTT. Translating it yields CASSVGGSNQPQHF.